This entry is about one T cell receptor beta chain. Both 60 Vbeta primers and 13 Jbeta primers went into the PCR. Data came from immunoSEQ multiplex PCR; TCRdb stores just in-frame clones and leaves some out. The sample includes approximately 140,000 clones, just over 70% of them seen just once. This specimen comes from a study of cytomegalovirus exposure and HLA in healthy donors. V lost 3 bases and J lost 2, with 10 bases in between. The CDR3 length is 14 residues. CDR1 is SGHRS, CDR2 YFSETQ, per germline. Sequenced material: PBMCs. This receptor was taken from a woman aged 60-75 years in good health and CMV-seropositive. The V gene is TRBV5-1, the J gene TRBJ2-3; D is unresolved. The CDR3 bases are TGCGCCAGCAGCTCCCAGGTGCCCACAGATACGCAGTATTTT. Its protein is CASSSQVPTDTQYF.